Listed below are T cell receptor beta chains from one sample, sequenced in a study of shared clonotypes between healthy human individuals. Assay: immunoSEQ multiplex PCR; the TCRdb copy retains only in-frame clones and omits some. In the table there are 2.5 million or so clones, more than 90% of which are singletons. The sequenced sample consisted of naive CD4+ T cells sorted from blood. Every receptor here comes from a man in his late teens or twenties in good health. Each CDR3 is given with its conserved first and last residue. A D gene is named only where the DNA matches it firmly. Some rows have no size entry. The others give once, few or many, or a class for an expanded clone.

d_gene: TRBD1; j_gene: TRBJ2-7; v_gene: TRBV5-1; abundance: .; CDR3aa: CASSLRTGEPYEQYF; CDR3nt: TGCGCCAGCAGCCTAAGGACAGGGGAGCCCTACGAGCAGTACTTC
d_gene: TRBD2; j_gene: TRBJ2-5; v_gene: TRBV6-1; abundance: .; CDR3aa: CASSERRLAGGGETQYF; CDR3nt: TGTGCCAGCAGTGAACGGCGGCTAGCGGGGGGCGGGGAGACCCAGTACTTC
d_gene: .; j_gene: TRBJ1-2; v_gene: TRBV6-4; abundance: .; CDR3aa: CASSDSIVLMHQEVMGYTF; CDR3nt: TGTGCCAGCAGTGACTCGATCGTCTTGATGCACCAAGAGGTGATGGGCTACACCTTC
d_gene: .; j_gene: TRBJ1-4; v_gene: TRBV5-1; abundance: .; CDR3aa: CASSLEAGTTNEKLFF; CDR3nt: TGCGCCAGCAGCTTGGAGGCAGGGACAACTAATGAAAAACTGTTTTTT
d_gene: .; j_gene: TRBJ2-1; v_gene: TRBV5-5; abundance: .; CDR3aa: CASSVGGSDNEQFF; CDR3nt: TGTGCCAGCAGCGTGGGGGGCAGCGACAATGAGCAGTTCTTC
d_gene: TRBD1; j_gene: TRBJ2-2; v_gene: TRBV5-1; abundance: .; CDR3aa: CASSLETGYTGELFF; CDR3nt: TGCGCCAGCAGCCTAGAGACAGGGTACACCGGGGAGCTGTTTTTT
d_gene: .; j_gene: TRBJ2-7; v_gene: TRBV2; abundance: .; CDR3aa: CASSDWTHPYEQYF; CDR3nt: TGTGCCAGCAGTGATTGGACACATCCCTACGAGCAGTACTTC
d_gene: .; j_gene: TRBJ1-5; v_gene: TRBV6-1; abundance: .; CDR3aa: CASSVRGQLNQPQHF; CDR3nt: TGTGCCAGCAGTGTTCGCGGACAGCTAAATCAGCCCCAGCATTTT
d_gene: .; j_gene: TRBJ2-3; v_gene: TRBV5-1; abundance: .; CDR3aa: CASSLAYGGTQYF; CDR3nt: TGCGCCAGCAGCTTGGCGTATGGGGGGACGCAGTATTTT
d_gene: TRBD1; j_gene: TRBJ1-2; v_gene: TRBV6-6; abundance: .; CDR3aa: CASSYRGQGADGYTF; CDR3nt: TGTGCCAGCAGTTACAGAGGACAGGGGGCGGATGGCTACACCTTC
d_gene: TRBD1; j_gene: TRBJ1-1; v_gene: TRBV18; abundance: .; CDR3aa: CASSLNSGTGNEAFF; CDR3nt: TGTGCCAGCTCACTCAATAGCGGGACAGGTAATGAAGCTTTCTTT
d_gene: .; j_gene: TRBJ2-1; v_gene: TRBV7-2; abundance: .; CDR3aa: CASSLDSSSYNEQFF; CDR3nt: TGTGCCAGCAGCTTAGACTCGAGCTCCTACAATGAGCAGTTCTTC
d_gene: TRBD2; j_gene: TRBJ2-5; v_gene: TRBV30; abundance: .; CDR3aa: CAWSRTSGGRWVQETQYF; CDR3nt: TGTGCCTGGAGCCGGACTAGCGGGGGACGTTGGGTCCAAGAGACCCAGTACTTC
d_gene: .; j_gene: TRBJ1-1; v_gene: TRBV12-5; abundance: .; CDR3aa: CASAPPKGDFTEAFF; CDR3nt: TGTGCTAGTGCCCCCCCAAAGGGGGACTTCACTGAAGCTTTCTTT
d_gene: .; j_gene: TRBJ2-3; v_gene: TRBV2; abundance: .; CDR3aa: CASSSLGATQYF; CDR3nt: TGTGCCAGCAGTTCCTTGGGCGCCACGCAGTATTTT
d_gene: TRBD1; j_gene: TRBJ2-2; v_gene: TRBV4-3; abundance: .; CDR3aa: CASSQISGGMGGELFF; CDR3nt: TGCGCCAGCAGCCAAATTTCAGGGGGCATGGGCGGGGAGCTGTTTTTT
d_gene: TRBD2; j_gene: TRBJ2-3; v_gene: TRBV18; abundance: once; CDR3aa: CASSPPGLSPGGTQYF; CDR3nt: TGTGCCAGCTCACCGCCGGGACTATCCCCCGGGGGGACGCAGTATTTT
d_gene: .; j_gene: TRBJ1-5; v_gene: TRBV6-1; abundance: once; CDR3aa: CASSGRGINQPQHF; CDR3nt: TGTGCCAGCAGCGGAAGAGGGATCAATCAGCCCCAGCATTTT
d_gene: .; j_gene: TRBJ2-7; v_gene: TRBV5-1; abundance: .; CDR3aa: CASSLEGLSSYEQYF; CDR3nt: TGCGCCAGCAGCTTGGAGGGGTTGAGCTCCTACGAGCAGTACTTC
d_gene: .; j_gene: TRBJ2-7; v_gene: TRBV28; abundance: once; CDR3aa: CASSLGGSSSYEQYF; CDR3nt: TGTGCCAGCAGCCTCGGAGGAAGTAGCTCCTACGAGCAGTACTTC
d_gene: .; j_gene: TRBJ1-4; v_gene: TRBV28; abundance: .; CDR3aa: CASSSNGAANEKLFF; CDR3nt: TGTGCCAGCAGTTCCAACGGTGCGGCTAATGAAAAACTGTTTTTT
d_gene: .; j_gene: TRBJ2-7; v_gene: TRBV18; abundance: .; CDR3aa: CASSPGAFDPNYEQYF; CDR3nt: TGTGCCAGCTCACCAGGGGCGTTTGACCCGAACTACGAGCAGTACTTC
d_gene: .; j_gene: TRBJ2-7; v_gene: TRBV2; abundance: .; CDR3aa: CASSDRYEQYF; CDR3nt: TGTGCCAGCAGTGACCGTTACGAGCAGTACTTC
d_gene: TRBD1; j_gene: TRBJ1-1; v_gene: TRBV29-1; abundance: .; CDR3aa: CSAIIPGLRTGTEAFF; CDR3nt: TGCAGCGCCATAATCCCGGGCCTAAGGACAGGGACTGAAGCTTTCTTT
d_gene: TRBD1; j_gene: TRBJ1-3; v_gene: TRBV7-2; abundance: .; CDR3aa: CASSFRSQGASGNTIYF; CDR3nt: TGTGCCAGCAGCTTTAGGTCACAGGGGGCATCGGGAAACACCATATATTTT